This T cell receptor beta chain was observed in a study of blood T cell repertoires in COVID-19. For the study at large: COVID-19 samples, acute and convalescent, were from the United States, Italy and Spain. Sources were T cells, B-cell-depleted T cells, or PBMCs; the material itself was cDNA or gDNA.

This clone was counted once. Original analysis: From reference gene primer amplification, estimates of nucleated cell counts were derived. The table came from immunoSEQ multiplex PCR; TCRdb's copy has only in-frame clones and leaves some out. The DNA gave D and trimming, while V, J and clone size come from that table. This sample has roughly 230,000 clones; roughly 86% occur once, and the top ten carry 0.65% to 0.8%. Germline lookup yields CDR1 SGHTA and CDR2 FQGNSA. This CDR3 comprises 16 residues. The ends were cut back, 1 base at V and 0 bases at J, with 7 bases in the middle. This TCR was recovered from a human donor in a cohort sampled during active COVID-19. J is TRBJ2-6 and V is TRBV7-2; D ambiguous. The sample taken for sequencing was peripheral blood. The CDR3: CASSLGQLSGANVLTF. The CDR3 coding sequence is TGTGCCAGCAGCTTAGGACAACTCTCTGGGGCCAACGTCCTGACTTTC.